The 10 T cell receptor beta chains below were found in one sample sequenced in a study of blood T cells in healthy people across ages. The authors ran a second PCR of about 6 to 11 cycles using a sample-barcoded 5' primer and a J-beta primer mix. TCRdb processed the 5' RACE reads anew with MiXCR; each CDR3 protein has one entry. The table lists more than 800,000 distinct CDR3 sequences, 29% of them singletons. The specimen was blood. Receptors were obtained from an elderly woman in good health.

This clonotype was found many times. The gene calls are TRBV20-1 and TRBJ2-1; possible D gene TRBD1, 5 bases. CDR3 length: 14 amino acids. Trimming left V 1 base short and J 6 bases short, with 13 bases between. CDR1 is DFQATT, CDR2 SNEGSKA, per germline (reference sequence). The CDR3 coding sequence is TGCAGTGCTAGAGGGACATACCCCGGCAATGAGCAGTTCTTC. It yields the protein CSARGTYPGNEQFF.

V is TRBV7-7 and J is TRBJ2-1; 7 nucleotides agree with TRBD2. The CDR3 is 13 residues long. CDR1 and CDR2 (germline): SSHAT, FNYEAQ (reference sequence). Germline trimming cut 4 bases from V and 13 bases from J; bases unmatched to any gene: 10. CDR3 nucleotides: TGTGCCAGCAGCTCGAGCGGGGTGGAGACCCAGTTCTTC. Protein product: CASSSSGVETQFF. Full variable domain (rest looked up from reference TRBV7-7 and TRBJ2-1): GAGVSQSPRYKVTKRGQDVTLRCDPISSHATLYWYQQALGQGPEFLTYFNYEAQPDKSGLPSDRFSAERPEGSISTLTIQRTEQRDSAMYRCASSSSGVETQFFGPGTRLTVL.

V usage is TRBV4-1 and J usage is TRBJ1-1; perhaps TRBD1 as D (5 bases). Trimming stripped 4 bases from V and 2 bases from J, with 14 bases between. The CDR3 runs 15 residues. Germline V gene lookup returns CDR1 MGHRA and CDR2 YSYEKL. The CDR3 nucleotides are TGCGCCAGCAGCCCAACGTTCGGGGGAAACACTGAAGCTTTCTTT. It is translated as CASSPTFGGNTEAFF.

This clonotype was seen many times. The chain has TRBV7-2 and TRBJ1-2, with 7 bases aligning to TRBD1. This CDR3 contains 15 residues. Germline CDR1 reads SGHTA; CDR2 reads FQGNSA. V trimming: 2 bases; J trimming: 4 bases; junction bases outside the gene matches: 7. The DNA for the CDR3 is TGTGCCAGCAGCTTACGGGACAGCGAAAGCTATGGCTACACCTTC. Translation gives CASSLRDSESYGYTF.

The CDR3 DNA sequence: TGTGCCAGCAGTTTTTTAGCGAGAGGCCGAGCAGATACGCAGTATTTT. This encodes CASSFLARGRADTQYF. The chain recombines TRBV12-3 or TRBV12-4 with TRBJ2-3, with D possibly being TRBD2 (5 bases). CDR3 length: 16 amino acids. V was trimmed by 3 bases and J by 4 bases, leaving 17 bases between them.

This clonotype was seen a few times. Just one base apart from a much larger clone, this may be a read error. The chain couples TRBV20-1 to TRBJ2-1; no firm D call. TRBJ2-7 explains the end of the DNA better; the J call may be wrong. Germline CDR1 and CDR2: DFQATT and SNEGSKA (reference sequence). The CDR3 is made up of 11 amino acids. CDR3 coding DNA: TGCAGTGCTAGTGGCTACAATGAGCAGTACTTC. This translates into CSASGYNEQYF.

The chain joins TRBV11-2 to TRBJ2-1; unclear D gene. Germline V gene data show CDR1 as SGHAT and CDR2 as FQNNGV. This CDR3 has 15 residues. The ends were cut back, 5 bases at V and 6 bases at J, with 17 bases in the middle. The DNA of the CDR3 is TGTGCCAGCAGCCCTCAGGACGGATTTTTCAATGAGCAGTTCTTC. It yields the protein CASSPQDGFFNEQFF.

This chain joins TRBV11-3 and TRBJ1-5; D gene unclear. This CDR3 is 14 amino acids long. Germline CDR1 SGHNT, CDR2 YENEEA. The germline V and J ends were trimmed by 3 bases and 4 bases, with 10 bases remaining between them. For the CDR3, the DNA is TGTGCCAGCAGCTTGCTGGGAGAAAATCAGCCCCAGCATTTT. Encoded protein: CASSLLGENQPQHF.

The CDR3 DNA follows: TGTGCCAGCAGTGAACGAGTGACGGCGAACACCGGGGAGCTGTTTTTT. Translated: CASSERVTANTGELFF. The genes are TRBV25-1 and TRBJ2-2; unclear D gene. From germline, CDR1 is MGHDK and CDR2 SYGVNS. The CDR3 is made up of 16 amino acids. The V end was cut by 2 bases, the J end by 0 bases, with 10 bases between.

This chain joins TRBV7-2 and TRBJ2-1, with D perhaps matching TRBD2 (5 bases). Germline CDR1 reads SGHTA; CDR2 reads FQGNSA. The V gene lost 1 base and the J gene lost 5 bases, with 15 bases spanning the gap. The CDR3 runs to 16 residues. CDR3 in amino acids: CASSLVSSTLDNEQFF. The CDR3 DNA is TGTGCCAGCAGCTTAGTCTCTAGCACTCTGGACAATGAGCAGTTCTTC.